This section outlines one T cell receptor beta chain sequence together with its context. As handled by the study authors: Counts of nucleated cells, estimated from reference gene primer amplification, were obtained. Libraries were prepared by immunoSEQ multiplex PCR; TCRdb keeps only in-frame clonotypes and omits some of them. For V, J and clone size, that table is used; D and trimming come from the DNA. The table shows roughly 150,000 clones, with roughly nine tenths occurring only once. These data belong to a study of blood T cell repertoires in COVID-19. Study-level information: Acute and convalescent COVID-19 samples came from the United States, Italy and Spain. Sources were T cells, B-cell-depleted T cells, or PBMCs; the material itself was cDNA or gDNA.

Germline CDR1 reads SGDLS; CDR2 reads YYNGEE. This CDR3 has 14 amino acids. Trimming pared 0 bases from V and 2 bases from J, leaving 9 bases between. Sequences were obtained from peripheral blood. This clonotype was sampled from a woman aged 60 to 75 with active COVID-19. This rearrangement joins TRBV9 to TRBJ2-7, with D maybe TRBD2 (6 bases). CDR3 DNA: TGTGCCAGCAGCGTAGGCGGGACCACCTACGAGCAGTACTTC. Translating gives CASSVGGTTYEQYF.